The T cell receptor beta chain under discussion was sequenced for a study of cytomegalovirus exposure and HLA in healthy donors. Across the study: Genotyping showed 70% to 90% of roughly 400 donors falling in the Caucasian-associated ancestry cluster.

PCR involved 60 Vbeta and 13 Jbeta primers. Profiled with immunoSEQ multiplex PCR; TCRdb holds only in-frame clones, not every one. Of approximately 150,000 clones listed, about 80% are singletons. Notes on the study in general: Likely technical artifact: a cluster of highly shared sequence variants. High sensitivity and specificity were reportedly achieved when the classifier diagnosed cytomegalovirus status. About 87% or about 30% of the time was how often most TCR beta V segments were productive, according to an earlier analysis.

This clone was found once. Its cognate antigen is unknown. Sequenced material: PBMCs. The receptor was derived from a man aged 30-40 years in good health and CMV-seropositive.

Here the CDR3 reads CASSMAGEYGYTF. CDR3 in DNA: TGTGCCAGTAGTATGGCAGGGGAATATGGCTACACCTTC. V usage is TRBV19 and J usage is TRBJ1-2; weak D call: TRBD1 (6 bases). Per germline, CDR1 LNHDA and CDR2 SQIVND (reference sequence). This CDR3 comprises 13 residues. With 3 bases removed from V and 5 bases from J, the gap between germline ends came to 10 bases.